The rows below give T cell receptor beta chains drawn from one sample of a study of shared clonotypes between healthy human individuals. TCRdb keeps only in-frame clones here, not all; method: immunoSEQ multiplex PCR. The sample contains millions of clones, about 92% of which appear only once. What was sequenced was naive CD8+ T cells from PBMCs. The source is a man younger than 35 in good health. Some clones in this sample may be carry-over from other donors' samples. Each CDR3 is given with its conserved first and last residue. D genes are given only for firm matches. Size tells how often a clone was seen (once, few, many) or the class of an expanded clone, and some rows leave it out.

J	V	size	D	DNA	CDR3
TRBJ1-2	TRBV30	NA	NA	TGTGCCTGGACTAAGGGGGTGGGGAAGGATGGCTACACCTTC	CAWTKGVGKDGYTF
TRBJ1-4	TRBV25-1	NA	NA	TGTGCCAGCAGTGAATGGTGGGGGGCAGATGAAAAACTGTTTTTT	CASSEWWGADEKLFF
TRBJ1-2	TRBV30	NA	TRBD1	TGTGCCTCTCAACAGGGGTTTGACTATGGCTACACCTTC	CASQQGFDYGYTF
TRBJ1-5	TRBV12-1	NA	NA	TGTGCCAGCAGCTCCCCCCGGGCTACGGGGGGGTATAGCAATCAGCCCCAGCATTTT	CASSSPRATGGYSNQPQHF
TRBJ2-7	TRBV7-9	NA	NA	TGTGCCAGCAGCCCAAGGGACACCGTCTACGAGCAGTACTTC	CASSPRDTVYEQYF
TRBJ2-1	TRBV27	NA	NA	TGTGCCAGCAGTTTCGGGAGCCTTAGGGGGGAGCAGTTCTTC	CASSFGSLRGEQFF
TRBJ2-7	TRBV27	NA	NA	TGTGCCAGCAGCCCATCCCGCAGGCACGAGCAGTACTTC	CASSPSRRHEQYF
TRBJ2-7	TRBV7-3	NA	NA	TGTGCCAGCAGCTTAACGGCAGGGGACCACGAGCAGTACTTC	CASSLTAGDHEQYF
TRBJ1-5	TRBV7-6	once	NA	TGTGCCAGCAGCTTAGTTTGGGGGGCTGATCAGCCCCAGCATTTT	CASSLVWGADQPQHF
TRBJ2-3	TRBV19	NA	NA	TGTGCCAGTAGTACGCTTCGACCGCAGGGCATGGGGACAGATACGCAGTATTTT	CASSTLRPQGMGTDTQYF
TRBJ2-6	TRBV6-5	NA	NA	TGTGCCAGCAGTTCACTATCCTCTGGGGCCAACGTCCTGACTTTC	CASSSLSSGANVLTF
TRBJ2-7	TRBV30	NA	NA	TGTGCCTGGAGTTGGGGGGGCATGTTGAACTACGAGCAGTACTTC	CAWSWGGMLNYEQYF
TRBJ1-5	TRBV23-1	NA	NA	TGCGCCAGCAGCCTTGGGGAAGAGAACAATCAGCCCCAGCATTTT	CASSLGEENNQPQHF
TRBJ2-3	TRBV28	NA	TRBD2	TGTGCCAGCAGTTTGCGGGGGGTAGCCGGCACAGATACGCAGTATTTT	CASSLRGVAGTDTQYF
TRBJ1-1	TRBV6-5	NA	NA	TGTGCCAGCAGTGACAGGTTCGAGGACTTT	CASSDRFEDF
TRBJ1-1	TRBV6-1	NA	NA	TGTGCCAGCAGTGATCCTACTTCAGGGCGGACTGAAGCTTTCTTT	CASSDPTSGRTEAFF
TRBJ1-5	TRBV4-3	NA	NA	TGCGCCAGCAGCCCGATGTTGAACAGTAATCAGCCCCAGCATTTT	CASSPMLNSNQPQHF
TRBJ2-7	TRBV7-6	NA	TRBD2	TGTGCCAGCAGCTCGGGACTAGCGGGACCAATTTACGAGCAGTACTTC	CASSSGLAGPIYEQYF
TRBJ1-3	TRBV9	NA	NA	TGTGCCAGCAGCCCAGTTCTGGAGGGGGTTGGAAACACCATATATTTT	CASSPVLEGVGNTIYF
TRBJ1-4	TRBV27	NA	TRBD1	TGTGCCAGCAGTACCCGGACAGGGAATGAAAAACTGTTTTTT	CASSTRTGNEKLFF
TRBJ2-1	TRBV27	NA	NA	TGTGCCAGCAGTAAATGGGCAAATGAGCAGTTCTTC	CASSKWANEQFF
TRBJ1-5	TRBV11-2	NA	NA	TGTGCCAGCAGCCACGAAAGAAATCAGCCCCAGCATTTT	CASSHERNQPQHF
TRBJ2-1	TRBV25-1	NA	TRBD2	TGTGCCAGCAGTGAATATCGGCTAGCGGGGTACAATGAGCAGTTCTTC	CASSEYRLAGYNEQFF
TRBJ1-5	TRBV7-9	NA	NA	TGTGCCAGCAGCGGCGGGGGCGATCCGCCCCAGCATTTT	CASSGGGDPPQHF
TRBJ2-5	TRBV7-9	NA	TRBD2	TGTGCCAGCAGCAGCCTACCCGGGACTAGCGGGAAAGCGTGGTACTTC	CASSSLPGTSGKAWYF
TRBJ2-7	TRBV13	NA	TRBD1	TGTGCCAGCGGACAGGGTGGCCACGAGCAGTACTTC	CASGQGGHEQYF
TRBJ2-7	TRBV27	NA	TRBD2	TGTGCCAGCAGTTTCAGCGGGGGCGACTACGAGCAGTACTTC	CASSFSGGDYEQYF
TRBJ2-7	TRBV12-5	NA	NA	TGTGCTAGTGGTTTGGTATCAAGGGGAAACTTAAGGGAGCAGTACTTC	CASGLVSRGNLREQYF
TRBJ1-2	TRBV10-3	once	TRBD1	TGTGCCATCAGTGAGTCCCGGACAGGGGAATTCTATGGCTACACCTTC	CAISESRTGEFYGYTF
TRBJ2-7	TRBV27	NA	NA	TGTGCCAGCAGTTCTACCCGGACTTTAAAATACGAGCAGTACTTC	CASSSTRTLKYEQYF
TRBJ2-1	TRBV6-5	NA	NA	TGTGCCAGCACCGCAGGGGCCTACAATGAGCAGTTCTTC	CASTAGAYNEQFF
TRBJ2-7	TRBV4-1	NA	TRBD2	TGCGCCAGCAGCCAAGAGGGGACTAGGCACGAGCAGTACTTC	CASSQEGTRHEQYF
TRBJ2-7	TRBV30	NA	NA	TGTGCCTGGAGTGGGCCAGGGCGGTGGGAGCAGTACTTC	CAWSGPGRWEQYF
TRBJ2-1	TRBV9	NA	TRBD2	TGTGCCAGCAGCGCAAGTACCGGGACTAAATACAATGAGCAGTTCTTC	CASSASTGTKYNEQFF
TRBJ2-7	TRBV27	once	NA	TGTGCCAGCAGTCTCTCGAGGTCCTACGAGCAGTACTTC	CASSLSRSYEQYF
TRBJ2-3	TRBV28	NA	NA	TGTGCCAGCAGCTCCCCTTTTTGGGTAAAAGATACGCAGTATTTT	CASSSPFWVKDTQYF
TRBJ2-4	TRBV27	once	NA	TGTGCCACCCGACGAAGAGACGAGGACATTCAGTACTTC	CATRRRDEDIQYF
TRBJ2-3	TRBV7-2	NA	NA	TGTGCCAGCAGCTCCGTTTCCCGAGATACGCAGTATTTT	CASSSVSRDTQYF
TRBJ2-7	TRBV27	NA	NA	TGTGCCAGCAGTTTATCCGTGACAGGTGCCTACGAGCAGTACTTC	CASSLSVTGAYEQYF
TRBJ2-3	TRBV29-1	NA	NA	TGCAGCGTTGTTGAGGATACGCAGTATTTT	CSVVEDTQYF
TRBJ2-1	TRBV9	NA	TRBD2	TGTGCCAGCAGCGGGGGTACTAGCGGGAGGGCGGATGAGCAGTTCTTC	CASSGGTSGRADEQFF
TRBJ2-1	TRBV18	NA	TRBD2	TGTGCCAGCTCACCATATCTCGGACTAGCGGACAATGAGCAGTTCTTC	CASSPYLGLADNEQFF
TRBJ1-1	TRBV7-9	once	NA	TGTGCCAGCAGCTTATACAGGGTTCTTTACACTGAAGCTTTCTTT	CASSLYRVLYTEAFF
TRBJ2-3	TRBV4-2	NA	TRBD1	TGTGCCAGCAGCCAAGACCCCGGGACAGGGGCCGATACGCAGTATTTT	CASSQDPGTGADTQYF
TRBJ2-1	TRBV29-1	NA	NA	TGCAGCGTTGAACGAGTGTTGGCGTTAGGCTCCTACAATGAGCAGTTCTTC	CSVERVLALGSYNEQFF
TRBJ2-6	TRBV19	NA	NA	TGTGCCAGTAGTGCCAGGGGTTCGGGGGACAGCTCTGGGGCCAACGTCCTGACTTTC	CASSARGSGDSSGANVLTF
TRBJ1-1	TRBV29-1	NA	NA	TGCAGCGTTGGGCCGGGGGGTGAAGCTTTCTTT	CSVGPGGEAFF
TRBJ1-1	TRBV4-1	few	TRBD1	TGCGCCAGCATCCCCCGCACAGGGGGCACTGAAGCTTTCTTT	CASIPRTGGTEAFF
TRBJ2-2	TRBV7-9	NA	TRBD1	TGTGCCAGCAGCTTACTTCGAGGACAGGGGGCATCCGGGGAGCTGTTTTTT	CASSLLRGQGASGELFF
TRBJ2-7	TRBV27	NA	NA	TGTGCCAGCAGTTCCCGAGACAGGCTCTACGAGCAGTACTTC	CASSSRDRLYEQYF
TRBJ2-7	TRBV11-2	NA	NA	TGTGCCAGCAGCTTAAGGTCAATCCGAAGCCCCGAGCAGTACTTC	CASSLRSIRSPEQYF
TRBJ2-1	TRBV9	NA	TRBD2	TGTGCCAGCAGCTCCGGGAGGGGGCAGTTCTTC	CASSSGRGQFF
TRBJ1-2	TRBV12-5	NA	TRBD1	TGTGCTAGTGGTTACTTAGGGACCGGGACAGGGGATCGGTATGGCTACACCTTC	CASGYLGTGTGDRYGYTF
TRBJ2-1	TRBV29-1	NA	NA	TGCAGCGTTGAGGCGCCAACCTACAATGAGCAGTTCTTC	CSVEAPTYNEQFF
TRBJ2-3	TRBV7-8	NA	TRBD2	TGTGCCAGCAGCCTTATAGCGGGAGGAGAGGCAGATACGCAGTATTTT	CASSLIAGGEADTQYF
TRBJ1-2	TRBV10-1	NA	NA	TGCGCCAGCAGTGAGCTGGGGACTTGTGGCTACACCTTC	CASSELGTCGYTF
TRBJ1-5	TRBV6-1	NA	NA	TGTGCCAGCAGTGAATTAAGGGCGGTTACGGGAACCTACAATCAGCCCCAGCATTTT	CASSELRAVTGTYNQPQHF
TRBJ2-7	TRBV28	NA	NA	TGTGCCTGTCAGCTGGGCTACGAGCAGTACTTC	CACQLGYEQYF
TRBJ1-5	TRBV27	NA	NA	TGTGCCAGCAGCCCCGCAGTATATAGCAATCAGCCCCAGCATTTT	CASSPAVYSNQPQHF
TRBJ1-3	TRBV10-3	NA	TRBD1	TGTGCCATCAGTGAGACTACAGGGGCCCCGCGAAACACCATATATTTT	CAISETTGAPRNTIYF